Listed below are T cell receptor beta chains from one sample, sequenced in a study of cytomegalovirus exposure and HLA in healthy donors. Profiling relied on immunoSEQ multiplex PCR, and the TCRdb table lists in-frame clones only, not all of them. The top ten clones hold 11% to 15% of a sample with roughly 160,000 clones, almost 80% of them seen once. Sequencing was carried out using PBMCs. Receptor source: a man aged 50-59 years in good health and CMV-seropositive. CDR3s include the opening cysteine and the closing phenylalanine or tryptophan.

CDR3aa: CASSYSSEGPTEAFF; j_gene: TRBJ1-1; v_gene: TRBV6-5
CDR3aa: CASSLRAGTEAFF; j_gene: TRBJ1-1; v_gene: TRBV6-6
CDR3aa: CASSERGGGITGELFF; j_gene: TRBJ2-2; v_gene: TRBV6-1
CDR3aa: CASSEREAGGYTF; j_gene: TRBJ1-2; v_gene: TRBV5-1
CDR3aa: CASSYSGGANTGELFF; j_gene: TRBJ2-2; v_gene: TRBV7-2
CDR3aa: CASSLTANTEAFF; j_gene: TRBJ1-1; v_gene: TRBV28
CDR3aa: CASSLSAGLLRDEQFF; j_gene: TRBJ2-1; v_gene: TRBV27
CDR3aa: CAISEGRGYEQFF; j_gene: TRBJ2-1; v_gene: TRBV10-3
CDR3aa: CASSLSSGGSYEQYF; j_gene: TRBJ2-7; v_gene: TRBV11-2
CDR3aa: CASSSSRGTDTQYF; j_gene: TRBJ2-3; v_gene: TRBV5-1
CDR3aa: CSTGRGDTNTGELFF; j_gene: TRBJ2-2; v_gene: TRBV29-1
CDR3aa: CASRLAEGRTGELFF; j_gene: TRBJ2-2; v_gene: TRBV2
CDR3aa: CASSLGGSAYEQYF; j_gene: TRBJ2-7; v_gene: TRBV7-2
CDR3aa: CASIQRAGGLQETQYF; j_gene: TRBJ2-5; v_gene: TRBV7-2
CDR3aa: CATPKPSANYGYTF; j_gene: TRBJ1-2; v_gene: TRBV6-1
CDR3aa: CASSFGRGFNQPQHF; j_gene: TRBJ1-5; v_gene: TRBV28
CDR3aa: CASSVAAGGLYEQYF; j_gene: TRBJ2-7; v_gene: TRBV9
CDR3aa: CASGQGAAKNIQYF; j_gene: TRBJ2-4; v_gene: TRBV6-6